The rows below give T cell receptor beta chains drawn from one sample of a study of cytomegalovirus exposure and HLA in healthy donors. The repertoire was sequenced with immunoSEQ multiplex PCR; TCRdb's copy has only in-frame clones and lacks some. Of around 90,000 clones listed, roughly nine tenths were seen once; the top ten hold 8% to 10%. Sequencing used PBMCs. The origin of the receptors is a man aged 25-40 years in good health and CMV-seropositive. Each CDR3 is given with its conserved first and last residue. D genes are given only for firm matches. Some rows mark clone size as missing; the rest say once, few, many or name a class of expanded clone.

CDR3 DNA: TGCGCCAGCACATCAAAAGAGGCTAGCGGTTACAATGAGCAGTTCTTC; CDR3 protein: CASTSKEASGYNEQFF; J gene: TRBJ2-1; V gene: TRBV5-1; D gene: TRBD2; clone size: .
CDR3 DNA: TGTGCCAGCAGTTTACCGGACAGGGGCGCCTATGGCTACACCTTC; CDR3 protein: CASSLPDRGAYGYTF; J gene: TRBJ1-2; V gene: TRBV28; D gene: TRBD1; clone size: .
CDR3 DNA: TGTGCCAGCAACCTAGCGGGGGCTTACAATGAGCAGTTCTTC; CDR3 protein: CASNLAGAYNEQFF; J gene: TRBJ2-1; V gene: TRBV6-1; D gene: TRBD2; clone size: .
CDR3 DNA: TGTGCCAGCAGCCCCAGGGCAGGGTTTACCTACGAGCAGTACTTC; CDR3 protein: CASSPRAGFTYEQYF; J gene: TRBJ2-7; V gene: TRBV6-5; D gene: .; clone size: .
CDR3 DNA: TGTGTCACCACAGGGACAGCGAACACCGGGGAGCTGTTTTTT; CDR3 protein: CVTTGTANTGELFF; J gene: TRBJ2-2; V gene: TRBV5-4; D gene: TRBD1; clone size: once
CDR3 DNA: TGCAGCGTCCAAAACAGGGGGCCCGGGGAGCTGTTTTTT; CDR3 protein: CSVQNRGPGELFF; J gene: TRBJ2-2; V gene: TRBV29-1; D gene: TRBD1; clone size: .
CDR3 DNA: TGTGCCAGCTCACGGCTTGGAGGGCCTCAAGAGACCCAGTACTTC; CDR3 protein: CASSRLGGPQETQYF; J gene: TRBJ2-5; V gene: TRBV18; D gene: .; clone size: .
CDR3 DNA: TGTGCCAGCAGCCGTGGACAGGGGGGGGAGCCCCAGCATTTT; CDR3 protein: CASSRGQGGEPQHF; J gene: TRBJ1-5; V gene: TRBV28; D gene: TRBD1; clone size: .
CDR3 DNA: TGTGCCACCAGCAGAGACCCGGGACTAGCCCACAATGAGCAGTTCTTC; CDR3 protein: CATSRDPGLAHNEQFF; J gene: TRBJ2-1; V gene: TRBV15; D gene: TRBD2; clone size: .
CDR3 DNA: TGTGCCAGCAGTTTATCAATAAGGGGAACCGGGGAGCTGTTTTTT; CDR3 protein: CASSLSIRGTGELFF; J gene: TRBJ2-2; V gene: TRBV27; D gene: .; clone size: .
CDR3 DNA: TGTGCCACCAGGGGGCAGGAGGGCGGTGAAGCTTTCTTT; CDR3 protein: CATRGQEGGEAFF; J gene: TRBJ1-1; V gene: TRBV28; D gene: TRBD1; clone size: .
CDR3 DNA: TGTGCCAGCTCACCCCCGGGACAAAGGCCCAATCAGCCCCAGCATTTT; CDR3 protein: CASSPPGQRPNQPQHF; J gene: TRBJ1-5; V gene: TRBV18; D gene: .; clone size: .
CDR3 DNA: TGTGCCAGCAGTAACCTACGCGGGAGGGCCGCCTACAATGAGCAGTTCTTC; CDR3 protein: CASSNLRGRAAYNEQFF; J gene: TRBJ2-1; V gene: TRBV27; D gene: TRBD2; clone size: .
CDR3 DNA: TGTGCCAGCAGCTTAGCCATGGCTGCGGGAGGGCGAAATGAGCAGTTCTTC; CDR3 protein: CASSLAMAAGGRNEQFF; J gene: TRBJ2-1; V gene: TRBV7-9; D gene: TRBD2; clone size: .
CDR3 DNA: TGTGCCAGCAGACGGGACAGCGGGCCGTATGGCAACTACAATGAGCAGTTCTTC; CDR3 protein: CASRRDSGPYGNYNEQFF; J gene: TRBJ2-1; V gene: TRBV28; D gene: .; clone size: .
CDR3 DNA: TGTGCCAGCAGCTCAGCCGACAGGGGTTTTAACTATGGCTACACCTTC; CDR3 protein: CASSSADRGFNYGYTF; J gene: TRBJ1-2; V gene: TRBV7-2; D gene: TRBD1; clone size: .
CDR3 DNA: TGTGCCAGCAGTTACCTTGGACAGGGGGGTGAAGCTTTCTTT; CDR3 protein: CASSYLGQGGEAFF; J gene: TRBJ1-1; V gene: TRBV6-6; D gene: TRBD1; clone size: .
CDR3 DNA: TGTGCCAGCAGAATGAGAGCAACTAATGAAAAACTGTTTTTT; CDR3 protein: CASRMRATNEKLFF; J gene: TRBJ1-4; V gene: TRBV6-5; D gene: .; clone size: once
CDR3 DNA: TGCAGCGTTCCAAGTCAGGGGGCTCTTGGCTACACCTTC; CDR3 protein: CSVPSQGALGYTF; J gene: TRBJ1-2; V gene: TRBV29-1; D gene: TRBD1; clone size: .
CDR3 DNA: TGTGCCAGCAGCTTGGTTTCGGGGTCCGAGCAGTACTTC; CDR3 protein: CASSLVSGSEQYF; J gene: TRBJ2-7; V gene: TRBV5-6; D gene: .; clone size: .
CDR3 DNA: TGTGCCTGGAGTACAGGGTACGAGCAGTACTTC; CDR3 protein: CAWSTGYEQYF; J gene: TRBJ2-7; V gene: TRBV30; D gene: .; clone size: .
CDR3 DNA: TGTGCCAGCAGCTTAGGGGCCTTGGGCGAGCAGTACTTC; CDR3 protein: CASSLGALGEQYF; J gene: TRBJ2-7; V gene: TRBV5-4; D gene: .; clone size: .
CDR3 DNA: TGTGCCAGCAGTTCCGGCTCGACAGATGAAAAACTGTTTTTT; CDR3 protein: CASSSGSTDEKLFF; J gene: TRBJ1-4; V gene: TRBV28; D gene: .; clone size: .
CDR3 DNA: TGTGCCAGCAGTGAGGGCAGGGGCAGCAAGCCCCAGCATTTT; CDR3 protein: CASSEGRGSKPQHF; J gene: TRBJ1-5; V gene: TRBV6-1; D gene: .; clone size: .
CDR3 DNA: TGCGCCAGCAGCGGAGGGACAGCTGGAACTGAAGCTTTCTTT; CDR3 protein: CASSGGTAGTEAFF; J gene: TRBJ1-1; V gene: TRBV5-1; D gene: TRBD1; clone size: .
CDR3 DNA: TGCGCCAGCAGTGAGGGACTAGCGCAACTCGATACGCAGTATTTT; CDR3 protein: CASSEGLAQLDTQYF; J gene: TRBJ2-3; V gene: TRBV10-1; D gene: TRBD2; clone size: .
CDR3 DNA: TGCGCCAGCAGCTTGGGGCAGACATACTCTGGAAACACCATATATTTT; CDR3 protein: CASSLGQTYSGNTIYF; J gene: TRBJ1-3; V gene: TRBV5-1; D gene: .; clone size: few
CDR3 DNA: TGTGCCTGGAGTGTGGGGGGGGTAGGCAATGAGCAGTTCTTC; CDR3 protein: CAWSVGGVGNEQFF; J gene: TRBJ2-1; V gene: TRBV30; D gene: TRBD2; clone size: .
CDR3 DNA: TGTGCCAGCAGCTTCGGGGACAGGCTTGCCTACGAGCAGTACTTC; CDR3 protein: CASSFGDRLAYEQYF; J gene: TRBJ2-7; V gene: TRBV28; D gene: TRBD1; clone size: .
CDR3 DNA: TGTGCCTGGAGTGTAAAGACTAGCGGTATCTACGAGCAGTACTTC; CDR3 protein: CAWSVKTSGIYEQYF; J gene: TRBJ2-7; V gene: TRBV30; D gene: TRBD2; clone size: few
CDR3 DNA: TGTGCCAGCAGCGTGGCCGGGACAGGGATTAGCACTGAAGCTTTCTTT; CDR3 protein: CASSVAGTGISTEAFF; J gene: TRBJ1-1; V gene: TRBV5-6; D gene: TRBD1; clone size: .
CDR3 DNA: TGTGCCTGGAGTCCGTCTAGGAGCACCTCCTACAATGAGCAGTTCTTC; CDR3 protein: CAWSPSRSTSYNEQFF; J gene: TRBJ2-1; V gene: TRBV30; D gene: .; clone size: few
CDR3 DNA: TGTGCCAGCAGCTTAGTGGACAGGAGAGGGCTTAGCTATGGCTACACCTTC; CDR3 protein: CASSLVDRRGLSYGYTF; J gene: TRBJ1-2; V gene: TRBV11-2; D gene: TRBD1; clone size: .
CDR3 DNA: TGCGCCAGCAGCTCGACAGGGGGCGGGGAGACCCAGTACTTC; CDR3 protein: CASSSTGGGETQYF; J gene: TRBJ2-5; V gene: TRBV5-1; D gene: TRBD1; clone size: .
CDR3 DNA: TGTGCCAGCTCACCCCCCGCGGGGGCGGTCGGGGAGCTGTTTTTT; CDR3 protein: CASSPPAGAVGELFF; J gene: TRBJ2-2; V gene: TRBV18; D gene: .; clone size: .
CDR3 DNA: TGCGCCAGCAGCTACAGACAGGGGGCGGAGACCCAGTACTTC; CDR3 protein: CASSYRQGAETQYF; J gene: TRBJ2-5; V gene: TRBV5-1; D gene: TRBD1; clone size: .
CDR3 DNA: TGTGCCTGGGCCAGGCACTCCTATAATTCACCCCTCCACTTT; CDR3 protein: CAWARHSYNSPLHF; J gene: TRBJ1-6; V gene: TRBV30; D gene: .; clone size: .
CDR3 DNA: TGTGCCAGCAGCCGGGACAGATTCACAGATACGCAGTATTTT; CDR3 protein: CASSRDRFTDTQYF; J gene: TRBJ2-3; V gene: TRBV6-4; D gene: TRBD1; clone size: once
CDR3 DNA: TGTGCCAGCTTGGGACAGACAAACACTGAAGCTTTCTTT; CDR3 protein: CASLGQTNTEAFF; J gene: TRBJ1-1; V gene: TRBV10-3; D gene: TRBD1; clone size: .
CDR3 DNA: TGTGCCAGCAGCCGACGGGCAGCGGGAGGAGTGGGCGAGCAGTTCTTC; CDR3 protein: CASSRRAAGGVGEQFF; J gene: TRBJ2-1; V gene: TRBV13; D gene: TRBD2; clone size: .